This TCR beta chain was captured by sequencing in a study of blood T cells in healthy people across ages. A second roughly 7 to 11 cycle PCR used barcoded and J-beta primers. Each CDR3 protein gets one entry after TCRdb re-called the 5' RACE reads with MiXCR. Of hundreds of thousands of distinct CDR3 sequences in the sample, about 51% were seen once. The V gene's germline CDR1 is LGHNT and CDR2 FRNRAP. With 1 base removed from V and 5 bases from J, the gap between germline ends came to 16 bases. The CDR3 has 16 residues. Whenever a sample was processed, at least 6 million PBMCs were isolated. The rearrangement joins TRBV12-5 to TRBJ2-3; D gene unclear. Sequences were obtained from blood. The clonotype comes from a woman over 75 in good health. The CDR3, as DNA: TGTGCTAGTGGTTTGGGGCTGATGAAGGTGTTAGATACGCAGTATTTT. This encodes CASGLGLMKVLDTQYF.